The clone carrying this T cell receptor (beta chain) appeared a few times. Clinical history as reported by participants underpinned cohort assignment. It was within 2 weeks before study entry that exposed participants met a COVID-19 case. The sample comes from a study of blood T cell repertoires in COVID-19. Study information: Collection of acute and convalescent COVID-19 samples took place in the United States, Italy and Spain.

CDR3 length: 15 residues. Germline CDR1 is SGDLS and CDR2 is YYNGEE. V was shortened by 2 bases and J by 4 bases, with 12 bases between the two germline ends. TCRdb keeps only in-frame clones here, not all; method: immunoSEQ multiplex PCR. The sample yields 200,000 to 250,000 clones, around 89% seen once. The sample was PBMCs or T cells enriched from blood (not recorded which). This receptor was identified in a man aged 25 to 45 who had been exposed to COVID-19. This chain joins TRBV9 and TRBJ2-2; D remains unclear. CDR3 sequence: CASSVYSTGTGELFF. CDR3 sequence (DNA): TGTGCCAGCAGCGTTTACTCTACGGGCACCGGGGAGCTGTTTTTT.